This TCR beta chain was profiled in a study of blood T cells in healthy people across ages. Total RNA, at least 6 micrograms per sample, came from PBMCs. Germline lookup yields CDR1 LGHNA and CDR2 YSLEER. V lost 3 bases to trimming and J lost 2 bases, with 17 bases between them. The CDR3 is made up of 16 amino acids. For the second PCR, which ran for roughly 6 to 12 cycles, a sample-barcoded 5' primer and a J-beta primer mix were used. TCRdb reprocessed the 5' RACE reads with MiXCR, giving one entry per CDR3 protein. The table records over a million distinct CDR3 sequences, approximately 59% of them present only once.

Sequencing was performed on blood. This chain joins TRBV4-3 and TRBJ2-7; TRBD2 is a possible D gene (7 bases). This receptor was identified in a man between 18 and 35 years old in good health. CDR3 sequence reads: CASSQTGGRAAYEQYF. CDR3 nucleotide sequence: TGCGCCAGCAGCCAGACGGGGGGCCGAGCAGCCTACGAGCAGTACTTC.